These T cell receptor beta chains were read from a single sample in a study of T cell changes during pregnancy in multiple sclerosis. The table came from immunoSEQ multiplex PCR; TCRdb's copy has only in-frame clones and leaves some out. The top ten hold over 0.8% of the sample, which has around 100,000 clones, around 93% seen once. Sequenced material: peripheral blood, taken before pregnancy. The receptor set was obtained from a female donor with multiple sclerosis, enrolled in a pregnancy study. Each CDR3 is given with its conserved first and last residue. The D gene is left open where the match is weak. Not all rows give a size; the values are once, few, many and, for expanded clones, a class.

TRBJ1-1	14	.	once	TRBV6-6	CASTPHQGGTEAFF	TGTGCCAGCACCCCGCACCAGGGAGGGACTGAAGCTTTCTTT
TRBJ2-7	15	TRBD2	.	TRBV28	CASSFPSGATYEQYF	TGTGCCAGCAGTTTTCCTAGCGGGGCGACCTACGAGCAGTACTTC
TRBJ2-2	13	.	.	TRBV11-3	CASSPGYTGELFF	TGTGCCAGCAGCCCGGGTTACACCGGGGAGCTGTTTTTT
TRBJ2-7	14	TRBD2	.	TRBV18	CASSPFTSGGEQYF	TGTGCCAGCTCACCCTTCACTAGCGGGGGGGAGCAGTACTTC
TRBJ2-7	16	.	.	TRBV27	CASSSSAGRITYEQYF	TGTGCCAGCAGTTCCTCGGCGGGCCGGATCACCTACGAGCAGTACTTC
TRBJ2-3	16	.	.	TRBV6-4	CATTGENAFLTDTQYF	TGTGCCACCACGGGGGAGAACGCCTTCCTCACAGATACGCAGTATTTT
TRBJ1-2	17	TRBD1	.	TRBV5-6	CASSPLGTGTIDYGYTF	TGTGCCAGCAGCCCTCTAGGGACAGGGACTATAGACTATGGCTACACCTTC
TRBJ2-7	15	TRBD2	.	TRBV27	CASSTTSGLSYEQYF	TGTGCCAGCAGTACGACTAGCGGTCTATCCTACGAGCAGTACTTC
TRBJ1-1	13	.	.	TRBV30	CAWNQGGNTEAFF	TGTGCCTGGAACCAGGGAGGGAACACTGAAGCTTTCTTT
TRBJ2-1	16	TRBD1	.	TRBV7-2	CASSRAGTVRYNEQFF	TGTGCCAGCAGCCGAGCCGGGACAGTCAGATACAATGAGCAGTTCTTC
TRBJ2-2	14	.	.	TRBV9	CASEEGSNTGELFF	TGTGCCTCTGAGGAGGGTTCGAACACCGGGGAGCTGTTTTTT
TRBJ2-4	15	.	.	TRBV6-1	CASSDWAVAKNIQYF	TGTGCCAGCAGTGACTGGGCAGTAGCCAAAAACATTCAGTACTTC
TRBJ1-3	16	.	.	TRBV7-9	CASSPGTPLSGNTIYF	TGTGCCAGCAGCCCAGGAACCCCCCTCTCTGGAAACACCATATATTTT
TRBJ2-5	14	TRBD1	.	TRBV19	CASSTTGAVETQYF	TGTGCCAGTAGCACAACAGGGGCAGTGGAGACCCAGTACTTC
TRBJ2-7	12	.	once	TRBV5-4	CASSSDSYEQYF	TGTGCCAGCAGCTCGGACAGCTACGAGCAGTACTTC
TRBJ2-5	15	TRBD1	.	TRBV5-1	CASSLASDREETQYF	TGCGCCAGCAGCTTGGCCTCCGACAGGGAAGAGACCCAGTACTTC
TRBJ2-1	16	TRBD2	.	TRBV5-6	CASSPGGLARVDEQFF	TGTGCCAGCAGCCCCGGAGGACTAGCCCGAGTGGATGAGCAGTTCTTC
TRBJ2-1	15	.	.	TRBV6-5	CASRIDSGRNNEQFF	TGTGCCAGCCGAATAGACAGCGGGCGTAACAATGAGCAGTTCTTC
TRBJ2-3	18	TRBD2	.	TRBV23-1	CASSQSAGSGGWTDTQYF	TGCGCCAGCAGTCAATCTGCTGGGTCCGGGGGGTGGACAGATACGCAGTATTTT
TRBJ2-3	13	.	once	TRBV29-1	CSVAGLYTDTQYF	TGCAGCGTCGCGGGACTCTACACAGATACGCAGTATTTT
TRBJ1-2	12	TRBD1	.	TRBV9	CASRTGVYGYTF	TGTGCCAGCAGGACAGGGGTCTATGGCTACACCTTC
TRBJ2-5	15	TRBD2	.	TRBV5-4	CASSGAGGPKETQYF	TGTGCCAGCAGCGGAGCGGGAGGGCCCAAAGAGACCCAGTACTTC
TRBJ1-5	14	.	.	TRBV15	CATSRERGDQPQHF	TGTGCCACCAGCAGAGAACGGGGAGATCAGCCCCAGCATTTT
TRBJ2-1	15	TRBD2	.	TRBV19	CASSIGLAGGSEQFF	TGTGCCAGTAGTATAGGCCTAGCGGGAGGTAGTGAGCAGTTCTTC
TRBJ1-1	15	.	.	TRBV11-3	CASSLEAGMNTEAFF	TGTGCCAGCAGCTTAGAGGCGGGTATGAACACTGAAGCTTTCTTT
TRBJ1-2	16	TRBD1	once	TRBV7-2	CASSWKGGGQAYGYTF	TGTGCCAGCAGCTGGAAGGGGGGGGGACAGGCCTATGGCTACACCTTC
TRBJ2-3	14	TRBD1	.	TRBV5-1	CASSYGTGADTQYF	TGCGCCAGCAGCTACGGAACAGGGGCAGATACGCAGTATTTT
TRBJ2-7	12	TRBD1	.	TRBV7-6	CASSLEGQEQYF	TGTGCCAGCAGCTTAGAGGGACAGGAGCAGTACTTC
TRBJ2-7	12	.	once	TRBV19	CASSTGDYEQYF	TGTGCCAGTAGTACCGGGGACTACGAGCAGTACTTC
TRBJ2-3	14	TRBD2	.	TRBV2	CASSRGTSGDTQYF	TGTGCCAGCAGCCGGGGGACTAGCGGAGATACGCAGTATTTT
TRBJ1-1	15	TRBD1	.	TRBV4-1	CASSQDDRGVWEAFF	TGCGCCAGCAGCCAAGACGACAGGGGCGTCTGGGAAGCTTTCTTT
TRBJ2-7	16	TRBD2	.	TRBV5-4	CASSSKTSGSMGEQYF	TGTGCCAGCAGCTCAAAAACTAGCGGGAGTATGGGCGAGCAGTACTTC
TRBJ1-2	14	.	few	TRBV19	CAISPGRDNYGYTF	TGTGCCATCTCACCGGGGCGGGACAACTATGGCTACACCTTC
TRBJ2-1	14	TRBD2	.	TRBV29-1	CSVVAGGAYNEQFF	TGCAGCGTCGTAGCGGGAGGGGCCTACAATGAGCAGTTCTTC
TRBJ2-5	14	.	.	TRBV5-1	CASSFGQVKETQYF	TGCGCCAGCAGCTTTGGGCAGGTCAAAGAGACCCAGTACTTC
TRBJ2-1	15	TRBD2	.	TRBV13	CASSPGLAGYNEQFF	TGTGCCAGCTCCCCGGGACTAGCGGGATACAATGAGCAGTTCTTC
TRBJ2-7	15	TRBD2	.	TRBV4-1	CASSQEQREYIEQYF	TGCGCCAGCAGCCAAGAGCAGCGGGAGTATATCGAGCAGTACTTC
TRBJ1-2	14	.	.	TRBV6-6	CASRDDRPNYGYTF	TGTGCCAGCAGAGATGACAGACCTAACTATGGCTACACCTTC
TRBJ2-1	15	TRBD2	.	TRBV7-9	CASSLVGGSNNEQFF	TGTGCCAGCAGCTTAGTCGGCGGGAGCAACAATGAGCAGTTCTTC
TRBJ2-1	17	TRBD2	.	TRBV7-2	CASSSSGGAGGSNEQFF	TGTGCCAGCAGCTCATCAGGGGGAGCGGGAGGCAGCAATGAGCAGTTCTTC
TRBJ1-3	18	.	.	TRBV18	CASSRQGPQGSSGNTIYF	TGTGCCAGCTCCCGGCAAGGACCGCAGGGTAGCTCTGGAAACACCATATATTTT
TRBJ1-2	15	.	.	TRBV19	CASSIPSQANYGYTF	TGTGCCAGTAGTATTCCCAGCCAGGCGAACTATGGCTACACCTTC
TRBJ1-1	14	.	.	TRBV19	CASSADRLNTEAFF	TGTGCCAGTAGCGCAGACAGACTGAACACTGAAGCTTTCTTT
TRBJ2-7	15	.	.	TRBV5-1	CASSDVGRGVYEQYF	TGCGCCAGCTCTGACGTGGGCAGGGGGGTTTACGAGCAGTACTTC
TRBJ2-7	14	TRBD1	.	TRBV5-1	CASSRRDRLYEQYF	TGCGCCAGCAGCCGACGGGACAGACTCTACGAGCAGTACTTC
TRBJ2-1	15	.	.	TRBV5-1	CASSLAAGAPWEQFF	TGCGCCAGCAGCTTGGCCGCAGGGGCCCCCTGGGAGCAGTTCTTC
TRBJ2-1	15	TRBD2	.	TRBV7-8	CASSPTSGIYNEQFF	TGTGCCAGCAGTCCTACTAGCGGGATATACAATGAGCAGTTCTTC
TRBJ1-5	16	TRBD1	.	TRBV19	CASSTTRTGGNQPQHF	TGTGCCAGTAGTACCACCCGGACAGGGGGCAATCAGCCCCAGCATTTT
TRBJ1-5	14	TRBD1	.	TRBV7-9	CASSYRGPNQPQHF	TGTGCCAGCAGCTACAGGGGCCCCAATCAGCCCCAGCATTTT
TRBJ1-5	13	TRBD1	.	TRBV2	CASEQGAYQPQHF	TGTGCCAGTGAACAGGGGGCCTATCAGCCCCAGCATTTT
TRBJ2-7	17	TRBD2	.	TRBV7-8	CASSLGSGGKLSYEQYF	TGTGCCAGCAGCTTGGGGAGCGGGGGCAAGCTCTCCTACGAGCAGTACTTC
TRBJ1-2	15	TRBD1	.	TRBV28	CASSLGTGNHYGYTF	TGTGCCAGCAGTTTAGGGACAGGGAATCACTATGGCTACACCTTC
TRBJ2-3	16	TRBD2	.	TRBV5-1	CASSHRLAGSTDTQYF	TGCGCCAGCAGCCACCGACTAGCGGGAAGCACAGATACGCAGTATTTT
TRBJ2-7	15	TRBD2	.	TRBV7-9	CASSSGLAGSGEQYF	TGTGCCAGCAGTTCTGGACTAGCGGGTTCGGGGGAGCAGTACTTC
TRBJ2-7	15	.	.	TRBV10-3	CAILSQGAVSYEQYF	TGTGCCATCCTATCACAGGGAGCCGTCTCCTACGAGCAGTACTTC
TRBJ1-5	13	TRBD1	once	TRBV30	CAWQTGGNQPQHF	TGTGCCTGGCAAACAGGGGGCAATCAGCCCCAGCATTTT
TRBJ1-1	9	.	.	TRBV19	CASYTEAFF	TGTGCCAGCTACACTGAAGCTTTCTTT